A single sample is the source of the 18 T cell receptor beta chains below, sequenced in a study of tumour-infiltrating T cells in Burkitt lymphoma. Only in-frame clones appear in the TCRdb table, and some are missing; sequencing was by immunoSEQ multiplex PCR. The sample has fewer than 8,000 clones, more than 75% seen once. Material: tumor tissue. These receptors were obtained from a human donor with Burkitt lymphoma.

The chain is built from TRBV27 and TRBJ1-5; the D is unclear. The V gene's germline CDR1 is MNHEY and CDR2 SMNVEV (reference sequence). The CDR3 is 15 residues long. Trimming took 4 bases from V and 0 from J, leaving 10 bases between them. The CDR3 sequence: CASSSYHSSNQPQHF. The DNA of the CDR3 is TGTGCCAGCAGTTCATACCATTCTAGCAATCAGCCCCAGCATTTT.

The rearrangement joins TRBV5-4 to TRBJ1-2; TRBD1 is a possible D gene (6 bases). The germline V gene encodes CDR1 SGHNT and CDR2 YYREEE (reference sequence). The V gene lost 4 bases and the J gene lost 8 bases, with 12 bases spanning the gap. This CDR3 comprises 12 residues. The CDR3 DNA sequence: TGTGCCAGCAGCGCACAGGGAAGCGGCTACACCTTC. The encoded protein is CASSAQGSGYTF.

The chain couples TRBV4-1 to TRBJ2-3; D remains ambiguous. Germline V gives CDR1 MGHRA, CDR2 YSYEKL. The CDR3 has 16 residues. Trimming took off 6 bases at V and 0 bases at J, with 16 bases between the two ends. CDR3 region: CASRTLSGPSTDTQYF. The CDR3 bases are TGCGCCAGCAGGACCCTGTCGGGTCCGAGCACAGATACGCAGTATTTT.

This chain joins TRBV29-1 and TRBJ2-5, with D unresolved. The CDR3 sequence is 12 residues long. Trimming cost V 7 bases and J 2 bases, with 11 bases left between them. Per germline, CDR1 SQVTM and CDR2 ANQGSEA. The CDR3 sequence: CSGTPLQETQYF. In DNA, the CDR3 is TGCAGCGGGACCCCGCTACAAGAGACCCAGTACTTC.

The chain employs TRBV29-1 and TRBJ1-2, with TRBD1 as a possible D gene (5 bases). This CDR3 region has 12 residues. Per the germline V gene, CDR1 is SQVTM and CDR2 is ANQGSEA. Trimming left V 4 bases short and J 4 bases short, with 10 bases between. CDR3 residues: CSVVAGPYGYTF. In nucleotides, the CDR3 is TGCAGCGTTGTGGCGGGGCCCTATGGCTACACCTTC. The variable domain in full, with the rest retrieved from reference TRBV29-1 and TRBJ1-2, is SAVISQKPSRDICQRGTSLTIQCQVDSQVTMMFWYRQQPGQSLTLIATANQGSEATYESGFVIDKFPISRPNLTFSTLTVSNMSPEDSSIYLCSVVAGPYGYTFGSGTRLTVV.

A few counts support this clone. The chain is built from TRBV7-3 and TRBJ2-1; the D gene could be TRBD1 or TRBD2 (5 bases each). Germline V CDR1 and CDR2: SGHTA, FQGTGA. This CDR3 has 14 residues. V was pared by 4 bases and J by 7 bases, with 14 bases between. The CDR3 here is CASSSEGSTNEQFF. The CDR3, as DNA: TGTGCCAGCAGCTCAGAGGGGAGTACGAATGAGCAGTTCTTC.

The gene calls are TRBV2 and TRBJ2-3, with D uncertain. The CDR3 runs to 13 residues. In germline, CDR1 is SNHLY, CDR2 FYNNEI. Trimming removed 6 bases from V and 4 bases from J, with 11 bases in between. The CDR3 nucleotides are TGTGCCAGCAGAATCTACACGGCAGATACGCAGTATTTT. As protein: CASRIYTADTQYF. Using reference TRBV2 and TRBJ2-3 for the parts outside the CDR3, the full variable domain is EPEVTQTPSHQVTQMGQEVILRCVPISNHLYFYWYRQILGQKVEFLVSFYNNEISEKSEIFDDQFSVERPDGSNFTLKIRSTKLEDSAMYFCASRIYTADTQYFGPGTRLTVL.

V is TRBV4-1 and J is TRBJ2-1, with TRBD2 identical over 8 bases. The J segment lost 4 bases and the V segment lost 0 bases, leaving 14 bases of the junction unmatched. The length of the CDR3 is 19 residues. CDR1 MGHRA and CDR2 YSYEKL come from the germline V gene. In DNA form, the CDR3 reads TGCGCCAGCAGCCAAGAATTAGCCTGGGTAGCGGGAAATTACAATGAGCAGTTCTTC. It translates to CASSQELAWVAGNYNEQFF.

In this sample, this clone turned up once. CDR3 region: CASASWAIDGYTF. CDR3 nucleotides: TGTGCCAGTGCGTCGTGGGCCATCGATGGCTACACCTTC. This chain uses TRBV19 with TRBJ1-2; no clear D gene. Germline V gene data show CDR1 as LNHDA and CDR2 as SQIVND (reference sequence). The CDR3 has 13 amino acids. Trimming cost V 8 bases and J 6 bases, with 16 bases left between them.

The gene calls are TRBV7-9 and TRBJ1-2, with a tentative D call TRBD1 (6 bases). This CDR3 is 15 amino acids long. V lost 4 bases to trimming and J lost 2 bases, with 14 bases between them. Germline CDR1 is SEHNR and CDR2 is FQNEAQ (reference sequence). DNA of the CDR3: TGTGCCAGCAGCTCTTTGCTTAGGGGGAACTATGGCTACACCTTC. Its translation: CASSSLLRGNYGYTF.

The gene calls are TRBV7-9 and TRBJ2-3, with no clear D. The germline V gene has CDR1 SEHNR and CDR2 FQNEAQ (reference sequence). CDR3 length equals 15 residues. V was pared by 1 base and J by 0 bases, with 8 bases between. CDR3 nucleotides: TGTGCCAGCAGCTTAGGGACGGATAGCACAGATACGCAGTATTTT. Translating gives CASSLGTDSTDTQYF. Full variable domain (rest looked up from reference TRBV7-9 and TRBJ2-3): DTGVSQNPRHKITKRGQNVTFRCDPISEHNRLYWYRQTLGQGPEFLTYFQNEAQLEKSRLLSDRFSAERPKGSFSTLEIQRTEQGDSAMYLCASSLGTDSTDTQYFGPGTRLTVL.

This chain uses TRBV4-3 with TRBJ2-3; D may be TRBD1 (5 bases). The germline gives CDR1 LGHNA, CDR2 YSLEER. The germline V and J ends were trimmed by 0 bases and 2 bases, with 9 bases remaining between them. CDR3 length: 15 amino acids. CDR3 nucleotide sequence: TGCGCCAGCAGCCAAGATGCAGGGATCACAGATACGCAGTATTTT. As protein: CASSQDAGITDTQYF.

This chain links TRBV28 with TRBJ1-2; TRBD1 agrees at 8 bases. Germline loops: CDR1 MDHEN, CDR2 SYDVKM. V shed 6 bases and J 6 bases; nucleotides not matched to a gene: 12. The CDR3 extends over 15 amino acids. CDR3 nucleotides: TGTGCCAGCAGGAGCCGGGACAGGAGTCTCCATGGCTACACCTTC. This sequence encodes CASRSRDRSLHGYTF.

J is TRBJ1-4 and V is TRBV19; D is undetermined. The CDR3 runs 16 residues. In germline, CDR1 is LNHDA, CDR2 SQIVND (reference sequence). Trimming removed 5 bases from V and 0 bases from J, with 13 bases in between. The CDR3 sequence: CASSPLGFATNEKLFF. In DNA form, the CDR3 reads TGTGCCAGTAGTCCCCTTGGATTCGCAACTAATGAAAAACTGTTTTTT.

The V gene is TRBV5-1, the J gene TRBJ2-2; 8 bases align to TRBD2. The V and J ends lost 0 bases and 3 bases, in that order; junction bases with no gene match: 4. The CDR3 is 16 residues long. Germline assignment: CDR1 SGHRS and CDR2 YFSETQ. CDR3 amino acids: CASSLESGSDTGELFF. The CDR3 DNA sequence: TGCGCCAGCAGCTTGGAAAGCGGGAGTGACACCGGGGAGCTGTTTTTT.

This clone showed up just a few times. This sequence joins TRBV5-1 and TRBJ1-3; D not resolved. V gave up 4 bases and J gave up 0 bases, with 11 bases separating them. The CDR3 contains 15 residues. Germline CDR1 reads SGHRS; CDR2 reads YFSETQ. CDR3 nucleotides: TGCGCCAGCAGCCGACCCCGGGACTCTGGAAACACCATATATTTT. Its translation: CASSRPRDSGNTIYF.

The chain joins TRBV19 to TRBJ1-5, with D uncertain. Per the germline V gene, CDR1 is LNHDA and CDR2 is SQIVND (reference sequence). The germline V and J ends were trimmed by 3 bases and 4 bases, with 7 bases remaining between them. This CDR3 region has 13 residues. CDR3 sequence reads: CASSIRGNQPQHF. Here the CDR3 DNA reads TGTGCCAGTAGTATTCGAGGAAATCAGCCCCAGCATTTT.

This clone has just one count. This chain uses TRBV5-5 with TRBJ2-7; tentative D call: TRBD2 (6 bases). Germline lookup yields CDR1 SGHKS and CDR2 YYEKEE (reference sequence). This CDR3 is built from 16 residues. The V end was cut by 5 bases, the J end by 2 bases, with 20 bases between. This CDR3 is CASSPGLFSGPYEQYF. The CDR3 nucleotides are TGTGCCAGCAGTCCGGGACTCTTTAGTGGCCCCTACGAGCAGTACTTC. Full variable domain (outside the CDR3, taken from reference TRBV5-5 and TRBJ2-7): DAGVTQSPTHLIKTRGQQVTLRCSPISGHKSVSWYQQVLGQGPQFIFQYYEKEERGRGNFPDRFSARQFPNYSSELNVNALLLGDSALYLCASSPGLFSGPYEQYFGPGTRLTVT.